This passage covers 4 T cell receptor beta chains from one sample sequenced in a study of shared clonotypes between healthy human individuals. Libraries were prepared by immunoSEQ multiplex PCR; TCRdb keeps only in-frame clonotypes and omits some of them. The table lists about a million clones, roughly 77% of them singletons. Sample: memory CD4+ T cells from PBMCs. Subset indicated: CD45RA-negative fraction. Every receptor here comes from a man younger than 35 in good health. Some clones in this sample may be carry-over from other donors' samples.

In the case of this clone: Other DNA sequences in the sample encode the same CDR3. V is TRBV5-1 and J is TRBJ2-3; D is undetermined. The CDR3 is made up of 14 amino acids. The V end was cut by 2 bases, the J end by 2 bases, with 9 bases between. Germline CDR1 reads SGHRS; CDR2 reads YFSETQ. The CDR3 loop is CASSFGQSTDTQYF. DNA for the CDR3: TGCGCCAGCAGCTTCGGCCAATCCACAGATACGCAGTATTTT.

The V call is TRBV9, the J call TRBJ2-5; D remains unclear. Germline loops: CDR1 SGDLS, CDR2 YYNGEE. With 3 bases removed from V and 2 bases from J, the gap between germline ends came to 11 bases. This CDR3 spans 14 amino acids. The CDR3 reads CASSDQLSQETQYF. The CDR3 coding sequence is TGTGCCAGCAGCGACCAATTATCTCAAGAGACCCAGTACTTC.

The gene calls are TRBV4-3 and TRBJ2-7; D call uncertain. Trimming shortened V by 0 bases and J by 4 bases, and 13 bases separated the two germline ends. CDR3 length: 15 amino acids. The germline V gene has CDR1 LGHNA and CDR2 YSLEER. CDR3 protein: CASSQDLGRSYEQYF. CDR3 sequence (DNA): TGCGCCAGCAGCCAAGACCTGGGTAGGTCTTACGAGCAGTACTTC.

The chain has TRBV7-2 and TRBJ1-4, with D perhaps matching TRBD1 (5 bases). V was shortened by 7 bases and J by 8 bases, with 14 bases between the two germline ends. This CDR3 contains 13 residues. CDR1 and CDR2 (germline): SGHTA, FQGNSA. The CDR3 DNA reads TGTGCCAGCACCCCCGGGGCGGGGGAAAAACTGTTTTTT. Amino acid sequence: CASTPGAGEKLFF.